The 28 T cell receptor beta chains below come from one sample, sequenced in a study of radiotherapy plus CTLA-4 blockade in lung cancer. The data were produced by immunoSEQ multiplex PCR, yet TCRdb's version contains in-frame clones alone and is incomplete. Of 90,000 to 100,000 clones in the sample, around 79% were seen once. The material was peripheral blood, obtained from a patient treated with radiotherapy plus ipilimumab. Every receptor here comes from a human donor with non-small cell lung cancer who had a partial response to radiotherapy plus ipilimumab. Some clones in this sample may be carry-over from other donors' samples.

The genes are TRBV10-3 and TRBJ2-1, with 12 positions matching TRBD1. Germline V CDR1 and CDR2: ENHRY, SYGVKD. Trimming removed 7 bases from V and 7 bases from J; junction bases left unmatched: 8. The CDR3 runs to 15 residues. The CDR3 DNA sequence: TGTGCCATCAATGGACGGGACAGGGGGCGGAATGAGCAGTTCTTC. This gives the protein CAINGRDRGRNEQFF.

The chain carries TRBV7-8 and TRBJ1-5; D is possibly TRBD1 (5 bases). Looked up from germline, CDR1 is SGHVS and CDR2 is FQNEAQ. Deletions cut 1 base from V and 5 bases from J, with 15 bases between. CDR3 length equals 16 residues. The CDR3 sequence: CASSLVTGSPYQPQHF. In DNA, the CDR3 is TGTGCCAGCAGCTTAGTTACAGGATCCCCTTATCAGCCCCAGCATTTT.

V and J are TRBV28 and TRBJ1-2; TRBD1 is a possible D gene (5 bases). Per the germline V gene, CDR1 is MDHEN and CDR2 is SYDVKM. This CDR3 has 18 amino acids. V was cut by 3 bases and J by 0 bases, with 20 bases left in between. The CDR3 DNA sequence: TGTGCCAGCAGTTTTTCCCAGGGATTCTTCTTCGCTAACTATGGCTACACCTTC. It codes for CASSFSQGFFFANYGYTF.

This chain uses TRBV10-1 with TRBJ2-2, with 12 bases matching TRBD2. V was clipped by 4 bases and J by 0 bases; unmatched bases: 3. The CDR3 has 17 amino acids. CDR1 WNHNN and CDR2 SYGVQD come from the germline V gene (reference sequence). The CDR3 DNA reads as TGCGCCAGCAGTGGGACTAGCGGGGCCTCGAACACCGGGGAGCTGTTTTTT. Its protein is CASSGTSGASNTGELFF.

V gene TRBV5-1 combines with J gene TRBJ2-7; 9 nucleotides align to TRBD1. The V segment lost 0 bases and the J segment 7 bases; nucleotides outside the gene matches: 5. From germline, CDR1 is SGHRS and CDR2 YFSETQ. CDR3 length: 14 residues. This chain's CDR3 is CASSLGTGEFEQYF. CDR3 bases: TGCGCCAGCAGCTTGGGGACAGGGGAGTTTGAGCAGTACTTC.

The V gene is TRBV5-1, the J gene TRBJ2-5, with 11 bases that match TRBD2. Germline assignment: CDR1 SGHRS and CDR2 YFSETQ. The CDR3 length is 18 residues. J lost 7 bases, V lost 0 bases, and 14 bases had no gene match. The CDR3 DNA reads TGCGCCAGCAGCTTGGGGGGACTAGCGGAGCCGAGCGGGATGACCCAGTACTTC. This encodes CASSLGGLAEPSGMTQYF.

This clone was counted once. The chain uses TRBV4-2 and TRBJ1-2; TRBD1 is a possible D gene (5 bases). Trimming cost V 4 bases and J 3 bases, with 18 bases left between them. CDR1 and CDR2 (germline): LGHNA, YNFKEQ. The length of the CDR3 is 16 residues. CDR3 sequence reads: CASSPTGDFWDYGYTF. CDR3 sequence (DNA): TGTGCCAGCAGCCCCACCGGGGACTTCTGGGACTATGGCTACACCTTC.

The genes are TRBV9 and TRBJ2-1; 9 nucleotides line up with TRBD1. The trim removed 0 bases at V and 4 bases at J, leaving 5 bases unmatched. CDR3 size: 16 residues. From germline, CDR1 is SGDLS and CDR2 YYNGEE. The CDR3 is CASSVARTGVYNEQFF. The CDR3, as DNA: TGTGCCAGCAGCGTAGCCAGGACAGGGGTATACAATGAGCAGTTCTTC.

The J gene is TRBJ1-2, the V gene TRBV10-2, with 7 bases fitting TRBD1. The CDR3 contains 13 residues. Per the germline V gene, CDR1 is WSHSY and CDR2 is SAAADI. The junction had 7 bases not matched to a gene; V was cut back by 8 bases and J by 4 bases. The DNA of the CDR3 is TGCGCCAGCGGAAACAGGGGAGGCTATGGCTACACCTTC. Protein sequence: CASGNRGGYGYTF.

The chain joins TRBV18 to TRBJ1-4; D is unresolved. The length of the CDR3 is 14 residues. The V and J ends lost 3 bases and 2 bases respectively, with 7 bases between them. Per germline, CDR1 KGHSH and CDR2 LQKENI. The CDR3 coding sequence is TGTGCCAGCTCACCTCGGTCTACTAATGAAAAACTGTTTTTT. Translated: CASSPRSTNEKLFF.

The chain carries TRBV6-6 and TRBJ2-3; no firm D call. Trimming shortened V by 2 bases and J by 0 bases, and 6 bases separated the two germline ends. Germline V gives CDR1 MNHNY, CDR2 SVGAGI (reference sequence). This CDR3 is 14 amino acids long. CDR3 protein: CASSYVSSTDTQYF. CDR3 coding DNA: TGTGCCAGCAGTTACGTATCTAGCACAGATACGCAGTATTTT.

As to this clone: Other DNA sequences from this sample encode an identical CDR3 as well. This chain connects TRBV19 to TRBJ1-2, with 7 bases identical to TRBD1. Germline assignment: CDR1 LNHDA and CDR2 SQIVND (reference sequence). Trimming took 7 bases from V and 1 from J; bases not matched to a gene: 9. The CDR3 totals 15 residues. The CDR3 DNA sequence: TGTGCCAGTACCGGGGCCGGGACAGTTAACTATGGCTACACCTTC. It encodes CASTGAGTVNYGYTF.

This chain uses TRBV7-9 with TRBJ2-2, with 8 nucleotides matching TRBD1. CDR3 length: 14 amino acids. Germline CDR1 SEHNR, CDR2 FQNEAQ (reference sequence). CDR3 residues: CAQRARGLTGELFF. DNA for the CDR3: TGTGCTCAGAGGGCCAGGGGGCTGACCGGGGAGCTGTTTTTT.

The gene calls are TRBV11-2 and TRBJ1-4; weak D call: TRBD1 (5 bases). The CDR3 sequence is 12 residues long. V lost 6 bases and J lost 8, with 10 bases in between. The germline V gene encodes CDR1 SGHAT and CDR2 FQNNGV. CDR3 residues: CASSTGDEKLFF. CDR3 DNA sequence: TGTGCCAGCAGTACAGGTGACGAAAAACTGTTTTTT.

The chain carries TRBV2 and TRBJ1-1; D is uncertain. V lost 11 bases to trimming and J lost 3 bases, with 13 bases between them. The CDR3 contains 12 residues. CDR1 and CDR2 from the germline V gene are SNHLY and FYNNEI. The CDR3 sequence: CACKLVYTEAFF. DNA of the CDR3: TGTGCCTGCAAGTTAGTATACACTGAAGCTTTCTTT.

The gene calls are TRBV6-1 and TRBJ2-7, with TRBD2 matching over 8 bases. The ends lost 5 bases at V and 1 base at J; junction bases unmatched: 4. This CDR3 comprises 14 residues. Germline lookup yields CDR1 MNHNS and CDR2 SASEGT. The CDR3 here is CASSLREGSYEQYF. The CDR3 DNA sequence: TGTGCCAGCAGTCTTCGGGAGGGATCCTACGAGCAGTACTTC.

V usage is TRBV19 and J usage is TRBJ2-3; 7 positions agree with TRBD1. Per the germline V gene, CDR1 is LNHDA and CDR2 is SQIVND (reference sequence). With V trimmed by 4 bases and J by 4 bases, 14 bases remained unmatched. The CDR3 has 17 amino acids. This CDR3 is CASSTTNRGKLADTQYF. The CDR3, as DNA: TGTGCCAGTAGTACGACAAACAGGGGCAAGTTGGCAGATACGCAGTATTTT.

This clone came up once. V usage is TRBV28 and J usage is TRBJ2-2, with TRBD2 identical over 9 bases. CDR3 length equals 19 residues. With V trimmed by 1 base and J by 3 bases, 12 bases remained unmatched. Germline V lookup: CDR1 MDHEN, CDR2 SYDVKM. For the CDR3, the DNA is TGTGCCAGCAGTTTATCCCTGGGATGGCGGGGGGGCCACACCGGGGAGCTGTTTTTT. Residues: CASSLSLGWRGGHTGELFF.

This chain links TRBV30 with TRBJ2-1, with D possibly matching TRBD2 (6 bases). The germline V gene encodes CDR1 GTSNPN and CDR2 SVGIG (reference sequence). V lost 1 base, J lost 7 bases, and 11 bases lay in between. This CDR3 contains 13 residues. The CDR3 protein is CAWSGGVGNEQFF. CDR3 bases: TGTGCCTGGAGTGGGGGGGTGGGGAATGAGCAGTTCTTC.

The J gene is TRBJ2-2, the V gene TRBV5-1, with a weak D call TRBD1 (6 bases). CDR3 length: 15 residues. V was cut by 5 bases and J by 2 bases, with 13 bases left in between. Germline CDR1 is SGHRS and CDR2 is YFSETQ. DNA for the CDR3: TGCGCCAGCAGGACCGGGACAACTAACACCGGGGAGCTGTTTTTT. As protein: CASRTGTTNTGELFF. The complete variable domain, with remaining parts taken from reference TRBV5-1 and TRBJ2-2, reads KAGVTQTPRYLIKTRGQQVTLSCSPISGHRSVSWYQQTPGQGLQFLFEYFSETQRNKGNFPGRFSGRQFSNSRSEMNVSTLELGDSALYLCASRTGTTNTGELFFGEGSRLTVL.

CDR3 amino acids: CASSQGQGPSYEQYF. CDR3 nucleotide sequence: TGTGCCAGCTCACAGGGACAGGGCCCCTCCTACGAGCAGTACTTC. The rearrangement joins TRBV18 to TRBJ2-7, with 9 bases matching TRBD1. The CDR3 has 15 amino acids. V lost 4 bases and J lost 0; bases outside the gene matches: 4. The germline CDR1 and CDR2 sequences are KGHSH and LQKENI.

This clone was picked up one time. The chain is built from TRBV11-3 and TRBJ2-2; 8 bases agree with TRBD2. Germline CDR1 reads SGHNT; CDR2 reads YENEEA. The CDR3 sequence is 17 residues long. V shed 3 bases, J shed 4 bases, and the junction held 10 bases outside the gene matches. The CDR3 DNA reads as TGTGCCAGCAGCTTGCCAAGGACTAGCTATCGCACCGGGGAGCTGTTTTTT. Translating it yields CASSLPRTSYRTGELFF.

V and J are TRBV5-4 and TRBJ1-1; D not resolved. Trimming took 6 bases from V and 1 from J, leaving 10 bases between them. The V gene's germline CDR1 is SGHNT and CDR2 YYREEE (reference sequence). The CDR3 has 13 amino acids. The CDR3 loop is CASKVEWNTEAFF. The CDR3 nucleotides are TGTGCCAGCAAGGTGGAGTGGAACACTGAAGCTTTCTTT. Complete variable domain (other parts from reference TRBV5-4 and TRBJ1-1): ETGVTQSPTHLIKTRGQQVTLRCSSQSGHNTVSWYQQALGQGPQFIFQYYREEENGRGNFPPRFSGLQFPNYSSELNVNALELDDSALYLCASKVEWNTEAFFGQGTRLTVV.

This chain links TRBV5-1 with TRBJ2-2; D might be TRBD2 (5 bases). The V and J ends lost 4 bases and 6 bases respectively, with 16 bases between them. Germline V gene data show CDR1 as SGHRS and CDR2 as YFSETQ. The CDR3 is made up of 15 amino acids. CDR3 amino acids: CASSPSGGMAGELFF. The CDR3 DNA follows: TGCGCCAGCAGCCCCAGCGGCGGCATGGCCGGGGAGCTGTTTTTT.

This clone has only a few counts. The rearrangement uses TRBV5-4 and TRBJ2-2; a possible D gene is TRBD1 (5 bases). Trimming stripped 4 bases from V and 4 bases from J, with 11 bases between. The CDR3 runs 14 residues. Germline-derived CDR1 and CDR2 are SGHNT and YYREEE (reference sequence). The CDR3 sequence: CASSLQVSTGELFF. DNA of the CDR3: TGTGCCAGCAGCCTACAGGTTAGCACCGGGGAGCTGTTTTTT. Together with reference TRBV5-4 and TRBJ2-2, the CDR3 gives the full variable domain: ETGVTQSPTHLIKTRGQQVTLRCSSQSGHNTVSWYQQALGQGPQFIFQYYREEENGRGNFPPRFSGLQFPNYSSELNVNALELDDSALYLCASSLQVSTGELFFGEGSRLTVL.

The V gene is TRBV28, the J gene TRBJ1-5; 7 bases map to TRBD1. Germline-derived CDR1 and CDR2 are MDHEN and SYDVKM. The CDR3 runs 14 residues. Unmatched junction bases numbered 5, after V lost 3 bases and J lost 6 bases. CDR3 sequence: CASSLVGGLQPQHF. CDR3 coding DNA: TGTGCCAGCAGTTTGGTAGGGGGCCTTCAGCCCCAGCATTTT.

The rearrangement joins TRBV10-1 to TRBJ2-7; no reliable D call. V lost 0 bases to trimming and J lost 4 bases, with 13 bases between them. The CDR3 has 15 amino acids. Germline V gives CDR1 WNHNN, CDR2 SYGVQD (reference sequence). In nucleotides, the CDR3 is TGCGCCAGCAGTGAGTCGAGGAGACTCCCGTACGAGCAGTACTTC. This encodes CASSESRRLPYEQYF.

The chain combines TRBV19 with TRBJ2-1; D perhaps matches TRBD2 (6 bases). V was cut by 3 bases and J by 7 bases, with 19 bases left in between. In germline, CDR1 is LNHDA, CDR2 SQIVND (reference sequence). The CDR3 has 16 residues. The CDR3 bases are TGTGCCAGTAGTATCGAGGCTTCGCGGGGAAGGAATGAGCAGTTCTTC. Translation: CASSIEASRGRNEQFF.